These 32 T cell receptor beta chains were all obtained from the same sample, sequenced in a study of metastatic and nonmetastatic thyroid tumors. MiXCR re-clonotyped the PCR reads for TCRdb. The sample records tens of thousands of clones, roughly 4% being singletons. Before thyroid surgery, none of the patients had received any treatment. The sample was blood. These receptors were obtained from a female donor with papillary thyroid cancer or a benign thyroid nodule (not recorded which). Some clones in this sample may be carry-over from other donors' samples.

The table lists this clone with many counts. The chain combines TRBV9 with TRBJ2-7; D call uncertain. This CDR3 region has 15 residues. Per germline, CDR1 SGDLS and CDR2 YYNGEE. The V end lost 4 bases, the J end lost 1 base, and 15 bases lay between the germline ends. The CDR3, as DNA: TGTGCCAGCAGCCCCTGGGAAAACCGGTCCTACGAGCAGTACTTC. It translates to CASSPWENRSYEQYF.

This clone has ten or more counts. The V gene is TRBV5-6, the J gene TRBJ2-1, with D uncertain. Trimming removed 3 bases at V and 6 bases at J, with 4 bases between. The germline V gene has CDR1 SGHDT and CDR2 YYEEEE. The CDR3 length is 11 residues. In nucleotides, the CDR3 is TGTGCCAGCAGCTCAGGCAATGAGCAGTTCTTC. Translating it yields CASSSGNEQFF.

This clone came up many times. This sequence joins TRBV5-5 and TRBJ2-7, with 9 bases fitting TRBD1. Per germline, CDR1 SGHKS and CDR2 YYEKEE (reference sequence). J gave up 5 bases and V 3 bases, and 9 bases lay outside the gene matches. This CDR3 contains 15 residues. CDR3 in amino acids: CASSWTGTGINEQYF. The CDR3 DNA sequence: TGTGCCAGCAGCTGGACCGGGACAGGGATAAACGAGCAGTACTTC. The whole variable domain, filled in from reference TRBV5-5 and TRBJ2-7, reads DAGVTQSPTHLIKTRGQQVTLRCSPISGHKSVSWYQQVLGQGPQFIFQYYEKEERGRGNFPDRFSARQFPNYSSELNVNALLLGDSALYLCASSWTGTGINEQYFGPGTRLTVT.

The CDR3 region is CASSEPSGADTQYF. CDR3 DNA: TGTGCCAGCAGTGAGCCCTCAGGGGCAGATACGCAGTATTTT. The genes are TRBV28 and TRBJ2-3, with a tentative D call TRBD1 (6 bases). Trimming took 5 bases from V and 4 from J, leaving 13 bases between them. The CDR3 extends over 14 amino acids. The V gene's germline CDR1 is MDHEN and CDR2 SYDVKM.

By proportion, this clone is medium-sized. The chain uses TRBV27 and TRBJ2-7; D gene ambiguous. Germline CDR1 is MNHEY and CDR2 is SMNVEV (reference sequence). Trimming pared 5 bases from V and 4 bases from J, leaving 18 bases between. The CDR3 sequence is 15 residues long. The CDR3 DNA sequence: TGTGCCAGCAGTCCCATGGGAAAGGTTGTTTACGAGCAGTACTTC. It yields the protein CASSPMGKVVYEQYF.

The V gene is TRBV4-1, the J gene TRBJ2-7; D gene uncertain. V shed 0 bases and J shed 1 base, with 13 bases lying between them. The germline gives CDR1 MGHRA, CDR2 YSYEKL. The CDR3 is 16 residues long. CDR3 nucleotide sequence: TGCGCCAGCAGCCAAGAAATCAGTATCGGATCCTACGAGCAGTACTTC. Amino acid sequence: CASSQEISIGSYEQYF.

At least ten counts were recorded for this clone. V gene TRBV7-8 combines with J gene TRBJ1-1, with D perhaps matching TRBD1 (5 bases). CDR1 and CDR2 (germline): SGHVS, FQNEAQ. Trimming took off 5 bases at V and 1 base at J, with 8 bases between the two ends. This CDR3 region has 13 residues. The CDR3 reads CASSRDWNTEAFF. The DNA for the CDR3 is TGTGCCAGCAGCCGGGACTGGAACACTGAAGCTTTCTTT.

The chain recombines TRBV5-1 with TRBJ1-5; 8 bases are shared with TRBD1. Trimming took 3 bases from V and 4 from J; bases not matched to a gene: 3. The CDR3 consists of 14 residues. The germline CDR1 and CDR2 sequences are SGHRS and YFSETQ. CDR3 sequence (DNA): TGCGCCAGCAGCTCTGGACAGGGTAATCAGCCCCAGCATTTT. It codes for CASSSGQGNQPQHF.

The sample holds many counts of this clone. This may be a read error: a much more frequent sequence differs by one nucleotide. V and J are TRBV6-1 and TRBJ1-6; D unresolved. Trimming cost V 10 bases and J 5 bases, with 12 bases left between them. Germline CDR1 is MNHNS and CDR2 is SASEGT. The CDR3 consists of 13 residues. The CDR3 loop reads CANKGANNSPLHF. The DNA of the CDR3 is TGTGCCAACAAGGGCGCCAATAATTCACCCCTCCACTTT.

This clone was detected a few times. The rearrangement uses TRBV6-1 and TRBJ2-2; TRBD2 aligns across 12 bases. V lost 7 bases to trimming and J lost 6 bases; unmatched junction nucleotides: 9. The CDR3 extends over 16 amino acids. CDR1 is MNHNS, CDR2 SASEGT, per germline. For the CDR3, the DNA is TGTGCCAGCACCTCATCTAGCGGGAGGGCCGCCGGGGAGCTGTTTTTT. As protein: CASTSSSGRAAGELFF.

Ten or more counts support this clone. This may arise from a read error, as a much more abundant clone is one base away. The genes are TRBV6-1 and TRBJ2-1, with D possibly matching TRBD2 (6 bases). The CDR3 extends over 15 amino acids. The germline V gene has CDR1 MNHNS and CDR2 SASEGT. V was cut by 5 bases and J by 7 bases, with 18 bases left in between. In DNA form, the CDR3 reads TGTGCCAGCAGTTACGAGCCAGCGGGTACGAATGAGCAGTTCTTC. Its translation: CASSYEPAGTNEQFF.

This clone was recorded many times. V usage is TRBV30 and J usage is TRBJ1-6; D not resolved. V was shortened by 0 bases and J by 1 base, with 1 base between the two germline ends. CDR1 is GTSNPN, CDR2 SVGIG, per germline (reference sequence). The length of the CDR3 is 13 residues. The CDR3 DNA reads TGTGCCTGGAGTGTGTCCTATAATTCACCCCTCCACTTT. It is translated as CAWSVSYNSPLHF. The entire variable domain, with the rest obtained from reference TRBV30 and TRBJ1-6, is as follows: SQTIHQWPATLVQPVGSPLSLECTVEGTSNPNLYWYRQAAGRGLQLLFYSVGIGQISSEVPQNLSASRPQDRQFILSSKKLLLSDSGFYLCAWSVSYNSPLHFGNGTRLTVT.

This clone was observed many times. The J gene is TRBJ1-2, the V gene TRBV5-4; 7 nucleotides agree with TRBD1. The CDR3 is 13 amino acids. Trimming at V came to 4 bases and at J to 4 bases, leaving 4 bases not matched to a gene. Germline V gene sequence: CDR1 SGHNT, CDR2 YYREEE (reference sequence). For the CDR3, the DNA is TGTGCCAGCAGCGACCGACAGGGCTATGGCTACACCTTC. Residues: CASSDRQGYGYTF.

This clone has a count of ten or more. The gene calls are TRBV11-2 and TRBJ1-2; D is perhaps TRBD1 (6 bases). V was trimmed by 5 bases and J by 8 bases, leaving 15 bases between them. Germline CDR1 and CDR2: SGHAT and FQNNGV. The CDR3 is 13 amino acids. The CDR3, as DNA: TGTGCCAGCAGCCCGGACCGGGGGGGCGGCTACACCTTC. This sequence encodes CASSPDRGGGYTF.

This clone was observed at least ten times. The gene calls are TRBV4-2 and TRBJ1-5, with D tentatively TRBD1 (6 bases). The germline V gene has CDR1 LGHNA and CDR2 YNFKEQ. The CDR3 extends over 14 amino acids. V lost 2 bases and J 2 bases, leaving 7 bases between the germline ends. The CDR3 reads CASSQPGGNQPQHF. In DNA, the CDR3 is TGTGCCAGCAGCCAACCAGGGGGCAATCAGCCCCAGCATTTT.

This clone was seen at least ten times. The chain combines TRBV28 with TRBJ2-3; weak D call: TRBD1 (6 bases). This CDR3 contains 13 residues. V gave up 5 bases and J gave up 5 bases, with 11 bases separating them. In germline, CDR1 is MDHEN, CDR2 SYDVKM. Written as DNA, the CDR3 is TGTGCCAGCAGTGCAGGGGCGGGAGATACGCAGTATTTT. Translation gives CASSAGAGDTQYF.

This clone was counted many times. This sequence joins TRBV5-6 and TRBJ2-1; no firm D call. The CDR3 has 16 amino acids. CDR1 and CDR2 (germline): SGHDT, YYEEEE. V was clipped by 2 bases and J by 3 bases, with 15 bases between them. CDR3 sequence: CASSLNSERNYNEQFF. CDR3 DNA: TGTGCCAGCAGCTTAAATAGTGAGAGGAACTACAATGAGCAGTTCTTC. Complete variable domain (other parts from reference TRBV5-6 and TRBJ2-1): DAGVTQSPTHLIKTRGQQVTLRCSPKSGHDTVSWYQQALGQGPQFIFQYYEEEERQRGNFPDRFSGHQFPNYSSELNVNALLLGDSALYLCASSLNSERNYNEQFFGPGTRLTVL.

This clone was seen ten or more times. The CDR3 reads CASSTDRGPEFF. The CDR3 DNA follows: TGTGCCAGCAGCACGGACAGGGGGCCGGAGTTCTTC. The chain carries TRBV7-6 and TRBJ2-1, with 11 bases lining up with TRBD1. The ends lost 5 bases at V and 14 bases at J; junction bases unmatched: 5. CDR1 SGHVS and CDR2 FNYEAQ come from the germline V gene. The CDR3 runs to 12 residues.

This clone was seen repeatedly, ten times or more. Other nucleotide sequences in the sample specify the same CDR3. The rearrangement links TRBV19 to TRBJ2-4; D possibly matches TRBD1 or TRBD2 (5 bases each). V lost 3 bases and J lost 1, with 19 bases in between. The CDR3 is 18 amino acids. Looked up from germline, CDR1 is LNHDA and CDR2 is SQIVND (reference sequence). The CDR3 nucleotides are TGTGCCAGTAGTATTGAGGGGAGAGGTCCCGGGGCCAAAAACATTCAGTACTTC. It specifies CASSIEGRGPGAKNIQYF.

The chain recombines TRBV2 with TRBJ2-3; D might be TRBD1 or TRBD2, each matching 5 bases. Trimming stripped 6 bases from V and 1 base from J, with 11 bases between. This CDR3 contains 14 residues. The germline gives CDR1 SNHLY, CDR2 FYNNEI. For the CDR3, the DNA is TGTGCCAGCAGGCCGGGACGCGGCACAGATACGCAGTATTTT. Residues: CASRPGRGTDTQYF.

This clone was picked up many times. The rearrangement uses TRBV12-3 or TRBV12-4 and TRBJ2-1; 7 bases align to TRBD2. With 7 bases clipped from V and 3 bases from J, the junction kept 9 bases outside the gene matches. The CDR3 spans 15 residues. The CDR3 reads CASKTWGGGYNEQFF. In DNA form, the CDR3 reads TGTGCCAGCAAAACATGGGGCGGGGGCTACAATGAGCAGTTCTTC.

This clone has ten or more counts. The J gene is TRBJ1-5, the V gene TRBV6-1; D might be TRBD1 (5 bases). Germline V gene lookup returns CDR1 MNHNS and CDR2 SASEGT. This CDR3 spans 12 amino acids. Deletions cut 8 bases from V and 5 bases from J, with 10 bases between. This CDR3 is CASGDGYQPQHF. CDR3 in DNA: TGTGCCAGCGGGGACGGTTATCAGCCCCAGCATTTT.

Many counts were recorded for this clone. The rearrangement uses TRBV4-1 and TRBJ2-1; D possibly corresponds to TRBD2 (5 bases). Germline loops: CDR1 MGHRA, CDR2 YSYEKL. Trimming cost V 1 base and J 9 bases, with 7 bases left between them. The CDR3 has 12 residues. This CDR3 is CASSQVGGEQFF. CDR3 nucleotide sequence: TGCGCCAGCAGCCAAGTAGGAGGTGAGCAGTTCTTC.

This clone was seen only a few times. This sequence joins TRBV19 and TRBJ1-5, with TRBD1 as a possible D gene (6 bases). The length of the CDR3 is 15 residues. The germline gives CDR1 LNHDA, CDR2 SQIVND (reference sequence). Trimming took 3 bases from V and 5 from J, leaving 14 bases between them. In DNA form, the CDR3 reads TGTGCCAGTAGTATCCGGACAGACGACCATCAGCCCCAGCATTTT. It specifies CASSIRTDDHQPQHF.

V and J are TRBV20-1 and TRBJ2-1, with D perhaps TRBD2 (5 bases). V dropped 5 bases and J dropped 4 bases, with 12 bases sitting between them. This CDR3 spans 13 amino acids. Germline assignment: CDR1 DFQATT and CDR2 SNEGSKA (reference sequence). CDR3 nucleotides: TGCAGTGCTCCCCACTCGGGATACAATGAGCAGTTCTTC. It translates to CSAPHSGYNEQFF.

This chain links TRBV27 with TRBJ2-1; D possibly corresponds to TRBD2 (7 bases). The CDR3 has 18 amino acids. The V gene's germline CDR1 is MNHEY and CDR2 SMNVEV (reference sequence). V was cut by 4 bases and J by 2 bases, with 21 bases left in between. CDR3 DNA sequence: TGTGCCAGCAGTTGGGCTAGCGGACAGAGAAAGACCTACAATGAGCAGTTCTTC. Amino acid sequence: CASSWASGQRKTYNEQFF.

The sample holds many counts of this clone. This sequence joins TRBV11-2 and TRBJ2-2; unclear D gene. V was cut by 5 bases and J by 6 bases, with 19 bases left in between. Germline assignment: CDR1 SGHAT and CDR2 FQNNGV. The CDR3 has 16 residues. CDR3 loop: CASSPRSWSEAGELFF. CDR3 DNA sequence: TGTGCCAGCAGCCCCAGGTCCTGGAGCGAGGCCGGGGAGCTGTTTTTT.

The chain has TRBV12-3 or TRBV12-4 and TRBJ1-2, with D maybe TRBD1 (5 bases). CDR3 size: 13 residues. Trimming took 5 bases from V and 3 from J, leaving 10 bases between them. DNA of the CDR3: TGTGCCAGCAGTCGCAGGGAGGACTATGGCTACACCTTC. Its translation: CASSRREDYGYTF.

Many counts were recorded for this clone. CDR3: CASSQDLDSSYNSPLHF. CDR3 DNA sequence: TGCGCCAGCAGCCAAGATCTTGACAGCTCCTATAATTCACCCCTCCACTTT. The chain couples TRBV4-1 to TRBJ1-6, with a weak D call TRBD1 (5 bases). Trimming took off 0 bases at V and 0 bases at J, with 9 bases between the two ends. The CDR3 runs 17 residues. CDR1 MGHRA and CDR2 YSYEKL come from the germline V gene.

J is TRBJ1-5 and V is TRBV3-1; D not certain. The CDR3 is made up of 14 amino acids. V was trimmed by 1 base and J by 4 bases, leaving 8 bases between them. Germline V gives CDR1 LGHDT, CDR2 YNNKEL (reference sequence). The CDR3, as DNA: TGTGCCAGCAGCCAAGTTCTCGGTAATCAGCCCCAGCATTTT. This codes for CASSQVLGNQPQHF.

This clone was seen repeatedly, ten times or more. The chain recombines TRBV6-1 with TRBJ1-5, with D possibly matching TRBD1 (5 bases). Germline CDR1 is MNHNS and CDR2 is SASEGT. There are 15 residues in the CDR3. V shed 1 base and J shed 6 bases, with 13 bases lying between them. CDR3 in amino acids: CASSEGGEITQPQHF. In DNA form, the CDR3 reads TGTGCCAGCAGTGAAGGGGGGGAGATTACTCAGCCCCAGCATTTT.

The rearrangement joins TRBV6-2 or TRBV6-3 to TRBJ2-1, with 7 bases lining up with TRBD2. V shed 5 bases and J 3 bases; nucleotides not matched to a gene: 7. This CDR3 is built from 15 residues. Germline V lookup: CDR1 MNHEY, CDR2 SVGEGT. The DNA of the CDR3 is TGTGCCAGCAGTGGGGGGGACGCTGTCTACAATGAGCAGTTCTTC. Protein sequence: CASSGGDAVYNEQFF.